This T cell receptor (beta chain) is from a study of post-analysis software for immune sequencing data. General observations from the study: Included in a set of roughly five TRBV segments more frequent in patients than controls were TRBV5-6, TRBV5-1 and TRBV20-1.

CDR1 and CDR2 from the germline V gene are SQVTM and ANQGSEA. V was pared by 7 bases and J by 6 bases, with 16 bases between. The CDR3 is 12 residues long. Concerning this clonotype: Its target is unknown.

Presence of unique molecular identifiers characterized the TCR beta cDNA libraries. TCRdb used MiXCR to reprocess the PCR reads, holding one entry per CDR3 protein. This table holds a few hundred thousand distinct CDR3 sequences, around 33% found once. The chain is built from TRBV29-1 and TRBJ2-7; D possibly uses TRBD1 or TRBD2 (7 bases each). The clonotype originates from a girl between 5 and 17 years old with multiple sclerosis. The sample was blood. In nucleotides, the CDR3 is TGCAGCGCAGGGGGAGGGGGCGCCGAGCAGTACTTC. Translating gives CSAGGGGAEQYF.